This T cell receptor beta chain was obtained from a study of shared T cell receptors in the human thymus. V lost 6 bases to trimming and J lost 3 bases, with 16 bases between them. This CDR3 has 14 amino acids. Germline values: CDR1 SGDLS, CDR2 YYNGEE. Data came from immunoSEQ multiplex PCR; TCRdb stores just in-frame clones and leaves some out. Of almost 550,000 clones in the sample, 75% to 85% were seen once. These same records also appear under a second study, on human thymus T cells. That source notes: Thymus pieces cut out during corrective heart surgery were the tissue that was used. Among unrelated individuals, related research reported thymic repertoires that overlapped highly.

The rearrangement links TRBV9 to TRBJ2-7, with D unresolved. Sequenced material: thymocytes. This clonotype originated in a boy under two years old with a congenital heart defect. CDR3 region: CASTQILHGYEQYF. As DNA, the CDR3 is TGTGCCAGCACCCAAATACTTCATGGCTACGAGCAGTACTTC. The variable domain in full, completed from reference TRBV9 and TRBJ2-7, reads DSGVTQTPKHLITATGQRVTLRCSPRSGDLSVYWYQQSLDQGLQFLIQYYNGEERAKGNILERFSAQQFPDLHSELNLSSLELGDSALYFCASTQILHGYEQYFGPGTRLTVT.